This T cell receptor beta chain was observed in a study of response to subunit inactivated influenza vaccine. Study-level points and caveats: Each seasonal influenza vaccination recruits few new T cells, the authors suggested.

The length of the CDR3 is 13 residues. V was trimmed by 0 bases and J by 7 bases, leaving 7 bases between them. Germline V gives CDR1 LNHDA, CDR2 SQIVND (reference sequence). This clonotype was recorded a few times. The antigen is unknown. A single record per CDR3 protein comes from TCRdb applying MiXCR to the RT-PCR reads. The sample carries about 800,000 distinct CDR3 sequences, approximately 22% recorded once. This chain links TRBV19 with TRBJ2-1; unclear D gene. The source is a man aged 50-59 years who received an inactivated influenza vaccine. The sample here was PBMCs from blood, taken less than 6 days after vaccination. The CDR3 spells CASSIERDNEQFF. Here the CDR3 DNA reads TGTGCCAGTAGTATAGAACGCGATAATGAGCAGTTCTTC.